These 9 T cell receptor beta chains came from one sample sequenced in a study of breast tumors, draining lymph nodes, adjacent tissues. Axillary draining lymph nodes of breast cancer patients supplied the node samples. MiXCR was run by TCRdb on the multiplex PCR reads, yielding one entry per CDR3 protein. The table shows 150,000 to 200,000 distinct CDR3 sequences, with roughly 30% occurring only once. Input material: axillary lymph node tissue. The receptors originated from a female donor with breast cancer. Some clones in this sample may be carry-over from other donors' samples.

This clonotype was counted many times. V and J are TRBV5-6 and TRBJ2-7, with D hard to call. Germline values: CDR1 SGHDT, CDR2 YYEEEE. With 1 base removed from V and 2 bases from J, the gap between germline ends came to 13 bases. The CDR3 runs to 15 residues. As DNA, the CDR3 is TGTGCCAGCAGCTTGAGTTATTTCAGTACCTACGAGCAGTACTTC. Translated: CASSLSYFSTYEQYF.

This clonotype has a count of ten or more. The chain combines TRBV5-1 with TRBJ2-7; perhaps TRBD1 as D (6 bases). Germline CDR1 is SGHRS and CDR2 is YFSETQ. The CDR3 has 14 amino acids. Trimming shortened V by 1 base and J by 6 bases, and 14 bases separated the two germline ends. The CDR3 reads CASSLWAQGLEQYF. The CDR3 coding sequence is TGCGCCAGCAGCTTGTGGGCCCAGGGGCTCGAGCAGTACTTC.

The count of this clonotype is one. This chain links TRBV29-1 with TRBJ2-3; maybe TRBD2 (6 bases). Trimming stripped 4 bases from V and 3 bases from J, with 11 bases between. The CDR3 spans 13 residues. Germline V gene lookup returns CDR1 SQVTM and CDR2 ANQGSEA. CDR3 region: CSVGTKGTDTQYF. DNA of the CDR3: TGCAGCGTTGGGACTAAGGGAACAGATACGCAGTATTTT.

With respect to this clonotype: A much larger clone differs by one base, so this may be a read error. The rearrangement uses TRBV6-5 and TRBJ1-4, with no clear D. The CDR3 totals 17 residues. Per the germline V gene, CDR1 is MNHEY and CDR2 is SVGAGI. CDR3 nucleotide sequence: TGTGCTAGCAGTCACTCACCAAGGATTGCAACTAATGAAAAACTGTTTTTT. Protein product: CASSHSPRIATNEKLFF.

This clonotype was recorded at least ten times. The CDR3 does not end in the conserved phenylalanine or tryptophan, so this is likely a read error. The rearrangement uses TRBV20-1 and TRBJ2-7; 8 bases are shared with TRBD2. CDR1 is DFQATT, CDR2 SNEGSKA, per germline (reference sequence). The CDR3 length is 13 residues. V was pared by 2 bases and J by 3 bases, with 3 bases of the junction left unmatched. CDR3 in DNA: TGCAGTGCTAGACTAGCGGGTCTCTACGAGCAGTACTCC. This gives the protein CSARLAGLYEQYS.

A note on this clonotype: This clone may be a read error of a much larger clone one base away. The rearrangement links TRBV9 to TRBJ1-6; D gene uncertain. The CDR3 has 15 residues. Looked up from germline, CDR1 is SGDLS and CDR2 is YYNGEE. Written as DNA, the CDR3 is TGTGCCAGCAGCGTAGGGGAAGGCCTTAATTCACCCCCCCACTTT. Amino acids: CASSVGEGLNSPPHF. Combining the CDR3 with reference TRBV9 and TRBJ1-6 gives the whole variable domain DSGVTQTPKHLITATGQRVTLRCSPRSGDLSVYWYQQSLDQGLQFLIQYYNGEERAKGNILERFSAQQFPDLHSELNLSSLELGDSALYFCASSVGEGLNSPPHFGNGTRLTVT.

The DNA of the CDR3 is TGTGCCAGCAGCTTGGTACTAGCGGGAGGGGCCAACGTCCTGACTTTC. Amino acids: CASSLVLAGGANVLTF. The J gene is TRBJ2-6, the V gene TRBV5-8; 10 nucleotides align to TRBD2. The ends lost 0 bases at V and 4 bases at J; junction bases unmatched: 1. CDR1 and CDR2 from the germline V gene are SGHTS and YDEGEE. There are 16 residues in the CDR3. Full variable domain (missing parts from reference TRBV5-8 and TRBJ2-6): EAGVTQSPTHLIKTRGQQATLRCSPISGHTSVYWYQQALGLGLQFLLWYDEGEERNRGNFPPRFSGRQFPNYSSELNVNALELEDSALYLCASSLVLAGGANVLTFGAGSRLTVL.

The chain is built from TRBV20-1 and TRBJ2-1; TRBD2 agrees at 9 bases. Losses at the gene ends were 5 bases for V and 3 bases for J; bases not matched to a gene: 8. The CDR3 is 15 amino acids. In germline, CDR1 is DFQATT, CDR2 SNEGSKA (reference sequence). The CDR3 sequence: CSAPGTSSYYNEQFF. The CDR3 DNA sequence: TGCAGTGCTCCCGGGACTAGCTCGTACTACAATGAGCAGTTCTTC.

This clonotype was observed many times. The chain links TRBV20-1 to TRBJ2-2; 8 bases align to TRBD1. Germline V gene lookup returns CDR1 DFQATT and CDR2 SNEGSKA (reference sequence). The V gene end was trimmed by 3 bases and the J gene end by 7 bases; junction bases not matched to a gene: 4. The length of the CDR3 is 13 residues. DNA of the CDR3: TGCAGTGCTAGTTACAGGGGGTTCGGGGAGCTGTTTTTT. It is translated as CSASYRGFGELFF.